The TCR beta chain under discussion was sequenced for a study of blood T cell repertoires in COVID-19. Study in general: Whether acute or convalescent, the COVID-19 samples came from the United States, Italy and Spain. Sample material is recorded as cDNA or gDNA derived from T cells, B-cell-depleted T cells, or PBMCs.

The CDR3 runs 16 residues. After removal of 6 bases from V and 10 bases from J, the junction contained 17 bases not matched to a gene. From germline, CDR1 is SGHVS and CDR2 FNYEAQ. In Seattle, patients joined the study during active infection and were tracked longitudinally. Per the original data handling: Nucleated cell counts were estimated from reference gene primer amplification. The repertoire was sequenced with immunoSEQ multiplex PCR; TCRdb's copy has only in-frame clones and lacks some. The DNA was the basis for D and trimming; V, J and clone size are from that table. The data contain 250,000 to 350,000 clones, 85% to 90% of them singletons.

The rearrangement uses TRBV7-6 and TRBJ2-5; 10 bases match TRBD2. The sequence derives from a woman in her twenties or thirties with COVID-19, enrolled during active disease. The sequencing sample was made of peripheral blood. CDR3 in amino acids: CASSTPSGRAWGDQYF. CDR3 in DNA: TGTGCCAGCAGTACACCGAGCGGGAGGGCCTGGGGGGACCAGTACTTC.